This T cell receptor (beta chain) was sequenced during a study of cytomegalovirus exposure and HLA in healthy donors. J was trimmed by 6 bases and V by 4 bases; bases with no gene match: 4. Germline loops: CDR1 SGDLS, CDR2 YYNGEE. The CDR3 loop spans 13 amino acids. Amplification used 60 Vbeta primers and 13 Jbeta primers. Profiling relied on immunoSEQ multiplex PCR, and the TCRdb table lists in-frame clones only, not all of them. The sample includes fewer than 90,000 clones, less than 75% of them seen just once. The sequencing input was PBMCs. This clonotype was obtained from a man between 35 and 55 years old in good health and CMV-seropositive. V is TRBV9 and J is TRBJ2-7, with 10 bases lining up with TRBD2. CDR3 DNA sequence: TGTGCCAGCAGCTCCCGGACTAGCGGCGAGCAGTACTTC. Its translation: CASSSRTSGEQYF.